This TCR beta chain was sequenced during a study of blood T cell repertoires in COVID-19. Study in general: Acute-phase and convalescent COVID-19 samples originated in the United States, Italy and Spain. Sources were T cells, B-cell-depleted T cells, or PBMCs; the material itself was cDNA or gDNA.

Under the authors' procedure: Cell counts per sample came from amplifying reference gene primers. Here immunoSEQ multiplex PCR was the method, and the copy in TCRdb shows in-frame clones only, minus some. That table is the source of V, J and clone size, and D and trimming were worked out from the DNA. The sample holds around 100,000 clones, around four fifths seen once. This clone was found many times. Germline V gives CDR1 SEHNR, CDR2 FQNEAQ (reference sequence). The CDR3 extends over 16 amino acids. The ends were cut back, 6 bases at V and 8 bases at J, with 23 bases in the middle. The chain combines TRBV7-9 with TRBJ2-1; D perhaps matches TRBD1 (5 bases). This clonotype originated in a man aged 70 or older with active or convalescent COVID-19. The specimen sequenced was peripheral blood. The DNA of the CDR3 is TGTGCCAGCAGATTCGACGACAGTTCCCATCAGGATGAGCAGTTCTTC. It translates to CASRFDDSSHQDEQFF.